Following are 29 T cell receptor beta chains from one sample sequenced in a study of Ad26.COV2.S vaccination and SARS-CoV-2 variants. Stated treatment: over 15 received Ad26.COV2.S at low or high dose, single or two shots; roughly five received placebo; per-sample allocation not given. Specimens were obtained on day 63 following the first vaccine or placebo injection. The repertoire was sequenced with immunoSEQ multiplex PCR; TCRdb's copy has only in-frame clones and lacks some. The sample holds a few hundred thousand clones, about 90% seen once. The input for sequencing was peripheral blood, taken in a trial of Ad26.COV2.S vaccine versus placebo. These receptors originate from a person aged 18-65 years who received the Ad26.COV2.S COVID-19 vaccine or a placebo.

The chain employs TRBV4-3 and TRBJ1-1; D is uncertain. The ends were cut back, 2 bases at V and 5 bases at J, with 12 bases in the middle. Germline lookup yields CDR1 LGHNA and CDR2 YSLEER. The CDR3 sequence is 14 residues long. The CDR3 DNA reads TGCGCCAGCAGCCAACTGGACCTGCGGACTGAAGCTTTCTTT. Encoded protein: CASSQLDLRTEAFF.

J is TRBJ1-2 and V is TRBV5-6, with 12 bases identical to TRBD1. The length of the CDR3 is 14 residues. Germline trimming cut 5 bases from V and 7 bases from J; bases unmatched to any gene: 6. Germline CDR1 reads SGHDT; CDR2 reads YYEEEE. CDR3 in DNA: TGTGCCAGCAGTGTCGGGACAGGGGGCTTTGGCTACACCTTC. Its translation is CASSVGTGGFGYTF.

CDR3 amino acids: CATSRSLGGTGHTGELFF. DNA for the CDR3: TGTGCCACCAGCAGATCATTAGGGGGGACAGGCCACACCGGGGAGCTGTTTTTT. The rearrangement links TRBV15 to TRBJ2-2; 8 nucleotides match TRBD1. CDR1 is LNHNV and CDR2 is YYDKDF in the germline V gene (reference sequence). V dropped 2 bases and J dropped 3; count of bases not matched to a gene: 11. This CDR3 comprises 18 residues.

The CDR3 region has the DNA TGTGCCAGCAGCTCAACTAGCGGGTACGGCGAGACCCAGTACTTC. Its translation is CASSSTSGYGETQYF. V gene TRBV13 combines with J gene TRBJ2-5, with 9 bases aligning to TRBD2. Trimming cost V 4 bases and J 5 bases; bases outside gene matches: 8. The CDR3 is 15 residues long. Germline-derived CDR1 and CDR2 are PRHDT and FYEKMQ (reference sequence).

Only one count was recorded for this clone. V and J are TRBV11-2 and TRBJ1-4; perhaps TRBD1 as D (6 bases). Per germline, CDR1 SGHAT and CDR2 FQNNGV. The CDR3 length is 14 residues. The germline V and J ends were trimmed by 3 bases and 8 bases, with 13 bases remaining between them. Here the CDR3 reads CASSFGTGNEKLFF. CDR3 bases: TGTGCCAGCAGCTTTGGCACAGGGAACGAAAAACTGTTTTTT.

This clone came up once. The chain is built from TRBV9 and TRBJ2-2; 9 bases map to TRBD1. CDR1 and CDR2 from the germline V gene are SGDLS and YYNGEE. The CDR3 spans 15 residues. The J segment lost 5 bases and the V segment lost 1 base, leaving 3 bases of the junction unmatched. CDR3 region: CASSVRGTGTGELFF. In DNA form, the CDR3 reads TGTGCCAGCAGCGTACGCGGGACAGGGACCGGGGAGCTGTTTTTT.

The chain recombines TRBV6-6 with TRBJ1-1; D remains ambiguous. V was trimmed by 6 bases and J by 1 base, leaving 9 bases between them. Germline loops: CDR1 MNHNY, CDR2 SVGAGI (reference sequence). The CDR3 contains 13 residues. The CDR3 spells CASSLHQNTEAFF. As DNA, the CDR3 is TGTGCCAGCAGCCTACACCAGAACACTGAAGCTTTCTTT.

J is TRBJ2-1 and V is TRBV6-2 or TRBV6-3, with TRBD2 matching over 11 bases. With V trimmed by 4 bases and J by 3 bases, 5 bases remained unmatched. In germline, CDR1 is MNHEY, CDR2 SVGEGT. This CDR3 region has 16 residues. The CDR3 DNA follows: TGTGCCAGCAGTTGGGGACTAGCGGAATTCTACAATGAGCAGTTCTTC. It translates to CASSWGLAEFYNEQFF.

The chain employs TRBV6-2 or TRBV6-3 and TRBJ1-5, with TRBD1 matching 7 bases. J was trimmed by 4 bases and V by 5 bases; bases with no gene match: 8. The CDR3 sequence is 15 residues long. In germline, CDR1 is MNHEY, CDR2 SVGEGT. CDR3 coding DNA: TGTGCCAGCAGTCGAGTAGACAGGGAAAATCAGCCCCAGCATTTT. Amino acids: CASSRVDRENQPQHF.

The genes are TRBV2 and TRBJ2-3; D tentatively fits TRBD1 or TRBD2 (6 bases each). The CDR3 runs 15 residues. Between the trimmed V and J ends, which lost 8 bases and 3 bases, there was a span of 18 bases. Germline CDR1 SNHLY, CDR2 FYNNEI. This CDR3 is CASEGEAGLTDTQYF. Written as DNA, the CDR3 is TGTGCCAGCGAGGGGGAGGCAGGGTTAACAGATACGCAGTATTTT.

The CDR3: CASSWGAGPSSYNEQFF. CDR3 in DNA: TGTGCCAGTAGTTGGGGCGCAGGCCCGAGCTCCTACAATGAGCAGTTCTTC. The chain uses TRBV19 and TRBJ2-1, with a tentative D call TRBD1 (5 bases). The CDR3 sequence is 17 residues long. Trimming shortened V by 5 bases and J by 0 bases, and 17 bases separated the two germline ends. Germline CDR1 reads LNHDA; CDR2 reads SQIVND (reference sequence).

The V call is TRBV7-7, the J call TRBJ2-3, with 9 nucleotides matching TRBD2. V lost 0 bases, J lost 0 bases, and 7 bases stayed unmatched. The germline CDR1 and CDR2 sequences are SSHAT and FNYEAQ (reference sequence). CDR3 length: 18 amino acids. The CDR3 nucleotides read TGTGCCAGCAGCTTAGCGCCGAGACTAGCGGCAAGCACAGATACGCAGTATTTT. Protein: CASSLAPRLAASTDTQYF.

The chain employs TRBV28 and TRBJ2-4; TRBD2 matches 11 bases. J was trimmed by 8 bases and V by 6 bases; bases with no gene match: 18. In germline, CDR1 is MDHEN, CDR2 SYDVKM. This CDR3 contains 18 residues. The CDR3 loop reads CASSPFPIAGGRGDIQYF. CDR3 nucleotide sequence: TGTGCCAGCAGCCCGTTTCCTATAGCGGGAGGGCGGGGCGACATTCAGTACTTC.

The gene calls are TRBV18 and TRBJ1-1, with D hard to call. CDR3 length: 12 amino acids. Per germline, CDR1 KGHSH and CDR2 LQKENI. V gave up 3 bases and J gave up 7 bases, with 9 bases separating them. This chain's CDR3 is CASSPVTVEAFF. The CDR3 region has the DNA TGTGCCAGCTCACCGGTAACAGTTGAAGCTTTCTTT.

The CDR3 loop is CASSATPGANTGELFF. The CDR3 DNA follows: TGTGCCAGCAGTGCCACCCCAGGTGCGAACACCGGGGAGCTGTTTTTT. The V gene is TRBV6-1, the J gene TRBJ2-2; D is unclear. The CDR3 extends over 16 amino acids. Germline V gives CDR1 MNHNS, CDR2 SASEGT. V lost 4 bases and J lost 0, with 12 bases in between.

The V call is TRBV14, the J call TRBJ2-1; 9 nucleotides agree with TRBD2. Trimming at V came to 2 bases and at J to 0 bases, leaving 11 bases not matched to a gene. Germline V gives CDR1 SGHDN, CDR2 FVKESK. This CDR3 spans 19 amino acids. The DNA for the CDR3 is TGTGCCAGCAGCCAAAGCGCGGGAGGGCCCTTGAGCTCCTACAATGAGCAGTTCTTC. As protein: CASSQSAGGPLSSYNEQFF.

Written as DNA, the CDR3 is TGTGCCAGCAGTCCCCCGAGGACAGGCAACAATGAGCAGTTCTTC. Protein product: CASSPPRTGNNEQFF. The gene calls are TRBV7-9 and TRBJ2-1, with 7 bases aligning to TRBD1. Looked up from germline, CDR1 is SEHNR and CDR2 is FQNEAQ (reference sequence). Germline trimming cut 6 bases from V and 5 bases from J; bases unmatched to any gene: 10. This CDR3 region has 15 residues.

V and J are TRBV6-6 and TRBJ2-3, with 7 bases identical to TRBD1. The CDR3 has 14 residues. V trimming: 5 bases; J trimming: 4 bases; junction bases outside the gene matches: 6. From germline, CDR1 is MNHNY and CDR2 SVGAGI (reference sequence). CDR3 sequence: CASSPGQRPDTQYF. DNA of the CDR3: TGTGCCAGCAGTCCGGGACAGCGGCCAGATACGCAGTATTTT.

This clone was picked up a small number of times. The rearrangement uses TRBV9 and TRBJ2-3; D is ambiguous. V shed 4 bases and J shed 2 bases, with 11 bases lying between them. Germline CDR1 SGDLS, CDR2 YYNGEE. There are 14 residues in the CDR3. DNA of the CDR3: TGTGCCAGCAGCCCCAACAGCAACACAGATACGCAGTATTTT. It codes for CASSPNSNTDTQYF.

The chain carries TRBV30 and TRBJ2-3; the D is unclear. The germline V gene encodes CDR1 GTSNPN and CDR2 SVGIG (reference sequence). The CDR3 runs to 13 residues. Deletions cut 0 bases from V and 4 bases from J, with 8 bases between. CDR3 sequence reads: CAWSVRVADTQYF. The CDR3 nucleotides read TGTGCCTGGAGTGTACGAGTAGCAGATACGCAGTATTTT.

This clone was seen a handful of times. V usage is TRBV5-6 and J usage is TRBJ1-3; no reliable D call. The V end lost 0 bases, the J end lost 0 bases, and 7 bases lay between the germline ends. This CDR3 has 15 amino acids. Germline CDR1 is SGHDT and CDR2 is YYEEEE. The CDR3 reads CASSLVTGSGNTIYF. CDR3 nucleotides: TGTGCCAGCAGCTTGGTCACGGGCTCTGGAAACACCATATATTTT.

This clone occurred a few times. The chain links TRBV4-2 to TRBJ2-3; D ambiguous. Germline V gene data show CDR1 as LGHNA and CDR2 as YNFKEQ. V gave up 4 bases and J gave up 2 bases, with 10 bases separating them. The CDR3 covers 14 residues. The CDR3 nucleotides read TGTGCCAGCAGCCCGCTCGGGTCCACAGATACGCAGTATTTT. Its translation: CASSPLGSTDTQYF.

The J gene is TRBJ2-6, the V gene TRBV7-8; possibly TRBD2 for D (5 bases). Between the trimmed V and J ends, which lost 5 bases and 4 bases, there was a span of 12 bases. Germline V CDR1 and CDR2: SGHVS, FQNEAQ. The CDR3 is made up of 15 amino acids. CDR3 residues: CASSDTGRGANVLTF. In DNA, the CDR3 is TGTGCCAGCAGCGATACGGGGAGAGGGGCCAACGTCCTGACTTTC. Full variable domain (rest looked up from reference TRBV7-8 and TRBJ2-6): GAGVSQSPRYKVAKRGQDVALRCDPISGHVSLFWYQQALGQGPEFLTYFQNEAQLDKSGLPSDRFFAERPEGSVSTLKIQRTQQEDSAVYLCASSDTGRGANVLTFGAGSRLTVL.

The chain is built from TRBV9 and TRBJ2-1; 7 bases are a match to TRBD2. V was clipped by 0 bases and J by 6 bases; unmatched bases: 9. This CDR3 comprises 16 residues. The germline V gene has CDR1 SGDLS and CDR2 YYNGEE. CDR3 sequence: CASSVDPGGRGNEQFF. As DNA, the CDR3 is TGTGCCAGCAGCGTAGACCCCGGGGGGAGAGGCAATGAGCAGTTCTTC.

The CDR3 sequence is CASSLEGGQTASSYNEQFF. In DNA form, the CDR3 reads TGTGCCAGCAGCTTAGAGGGGGGACAGACAGCCAGCTCCTACAATGAGCAGTTCTTC. V and J are TRBV7-6 and TRBJ2-1, with a possible D match to TRBD1 (7 bases). The CDR3 covers 19 residues. Per germline, CDR1 SGHVS and CDR2 FNYEAQ. Trimming took off 1 base at V and 0 bases at J, with 19 bases between the two ends.

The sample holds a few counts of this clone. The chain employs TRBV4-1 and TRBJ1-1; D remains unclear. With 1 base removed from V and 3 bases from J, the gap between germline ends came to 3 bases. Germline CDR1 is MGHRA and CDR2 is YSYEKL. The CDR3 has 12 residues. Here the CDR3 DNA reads TGCGCCAGCAGCCAAGTTTACACTGAAGCTTTCTTT. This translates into CASSQVYTEAFF.

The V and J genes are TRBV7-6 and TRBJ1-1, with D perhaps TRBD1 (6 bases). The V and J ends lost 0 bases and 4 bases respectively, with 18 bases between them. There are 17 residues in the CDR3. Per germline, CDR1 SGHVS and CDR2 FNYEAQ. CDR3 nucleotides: TGTGCCAGCAGCTTAGCCATCCCGGGACTAGGGGGCACTGAAGCTTTCTTT. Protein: CASSLAIPGLGGTEAFF.

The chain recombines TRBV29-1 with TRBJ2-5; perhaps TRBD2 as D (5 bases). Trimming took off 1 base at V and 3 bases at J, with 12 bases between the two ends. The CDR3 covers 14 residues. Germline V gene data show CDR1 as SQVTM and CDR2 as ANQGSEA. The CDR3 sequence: CSVEARLAKETQYF. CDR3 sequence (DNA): TGCAGCGTTGAAGCACGGCTAGCCAAAGAGACCCAGTACTTC.

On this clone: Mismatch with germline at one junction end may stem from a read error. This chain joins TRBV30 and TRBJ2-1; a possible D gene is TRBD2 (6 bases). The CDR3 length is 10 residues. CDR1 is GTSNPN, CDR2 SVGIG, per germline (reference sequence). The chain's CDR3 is CAWSGIGEVF. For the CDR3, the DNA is TGTGCCTGGAGTGGAATAGGGGAGGTCTTC.